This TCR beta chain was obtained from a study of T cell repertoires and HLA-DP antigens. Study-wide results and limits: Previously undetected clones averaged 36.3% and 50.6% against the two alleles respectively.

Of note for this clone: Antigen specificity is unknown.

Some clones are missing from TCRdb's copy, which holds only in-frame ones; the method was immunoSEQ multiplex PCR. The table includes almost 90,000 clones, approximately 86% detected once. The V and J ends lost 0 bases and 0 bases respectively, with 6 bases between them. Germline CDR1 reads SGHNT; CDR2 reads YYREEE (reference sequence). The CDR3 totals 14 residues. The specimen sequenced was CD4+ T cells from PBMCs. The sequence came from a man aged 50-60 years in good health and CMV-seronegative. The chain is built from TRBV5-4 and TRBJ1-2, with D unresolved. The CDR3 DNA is TGTGCCAGCAGCTTGGACAGAGCTAACTATGGCTACACCTTC. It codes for CASSLDRANYGYTF.